This T cell receptor (beta chain) was found in a study of CD8 T cells in ankylosing spondylitis. Notes on the study in general: There was a TCR beta motif, made of 7 to 9 highly homologous variants, that appeared characteristic of ankylosing spondylitis blood. Existing reports had already noted some motif variants in reactive arthritis synovial fluid and blood.

One entry per CDR3 protein results from TCRdb running MiXCR on the 5' RACE reads. The sample gives about 36,000 distinct CDR3 sequences, around 10% of which show up once; 20% to 25% is in the top ten. This clonotype was counted ten times or more. Its target is not known. The CDR3 has 13 amino acids. With 6 bases removed from V and 6 bases from J, the gap between germline ends came to 17 bases. Germline CDR1 is DFQATT and CDR2 is SNEGSKA (reference sequence). The source material was synovial fluid, either unsorted or a sorted T cell fraction (not recorded which). The sequence came from a male donor with ankylosing spondylitis. This chain links TRBV20-1 with TRBJ1-1; no definite D call. Here the CDR3 reads CSAPDPRWAEAFF. Here the CDR3 DNA reads TGCAGTGCCCCCGACCCCCGGTGGGCTGAAGCTTTCTTT.